Below are 14 T cell receptor beta chains sequenced from a single sample in a study of blood T cell repertoires in COVID-19. Profiling relied on immunoSEQ multiplex PCR, and the TCRdb table lists in-frame clones only, not all of them. The data show about 290,000 clones, roughly nine tenths seen once. The sequencing input was PBMCs or T cells enriched from blood (not recorded which). These receptors came from a woman aged 40 to 50 who had recovered from COVID-19.

This clone was recorded once. The chain is built from TRBV4-2 and TRBJ1-2; D might be TRBD1 (5 bases). This CDR3 has 13 residues. From germline, CDR1 is LGHNA and CDR2 YNFKEQ. V was clipped by 0 bases and J by 7 bases, with 9 bases between them. Written as DNA, the CDR3 is TGTGCCAGCAGCCAAGATATTAGGGGTGGCTACACCTTC. Amino acid sequence: CASSQDIRGGYTF.

This sequence joins TRBV7-2 and TRBJ2-1; 9 nucleotides line up with TRBD1. Germline V gene lookup returns CDR1 SGHTA and CDR2 FQGNSA. V was clipped by 6 bases and J by 6 bases; unmatched bases: 12. The CDR3 spans 16 residues. The CDR3 DNA sequence: TGTGCCAGCAGTGGACAGGGGACAACCAGGGTCAATGAGCAGTTCTTC. As protein: CASSGQGTTRVNEQFF.

The chain recombines TRBV29-1 with TRBJ2-2; no definite D call. Germline CDR1 and CDR2: SQVTM and ANQGSEA. This CDR3 is built from 13 residues. Trimming stripped 7 bases from V and 5 bases from J, with 14 bases between. The chain's CDR3 is CSAATQFTGELFF. CDR3 in DNA: TGCAGCGCTGCGACTCAGTTTACCGGGGAGCTGTTTTTT.

The chain employs TRBV9 and TRBJ1-1; possibly TRBD1 for D (5 bases). Trimming removed 3 bases at V and 0 bases at J, with 9 bases between. The CDR3 has 14 amino acids. Germline lookup yields CDR1 SGDLS and CDR2 YYNGEE. CDR3 in amino acids: CASSAMTVNTEAFF. The CDR3 coding sequence is TGTGCCAGCAGCGCCATGACAGTGAACACTGAAGCTTTCTTT.

This chain joins TRBV2 and TRBJ2-7; D uncertain. The CDR3 consists of 13 residues. The V gene lost 4 bases and the J gene lost 3 bases, with 10 bases spanning the gap. CDR1 and CDR2 (germline): SNHLY, FYNNEI. The CDR3: CASSVGYRYEQYF. The CDR3 coding sequence is TGTGCCAGCAGTGTGGGCTACCGCTACGAGCAGTACTTC. Full variable domain (missing parts from reference TRBV2 and TRBJ2-7): EPEVTQTPSHQVTQMGQEVILRCVPISNHLYFYWYRQILGQKVEFLVSFYNNEISEKSEIFDDQFSVERPDGSNFTLKIRSTKLEDSAMYFCASSVGYRYEQYFGPGTRLTVT.

The chain has TRBV29-1 and TRBJ2-7, with D possibly being TRBD1 (6 bases). The germline gives CDR1 SQVTM, CDR2 ANQGSEA. CDR3 length: 15 amino acids. V was pared by 6 bases and J by 2 bases, with 20 bases between. CDR3 sequence (DNA): TGCAGCGTCCAAGGGATCACAGGGCTAACCTACGAGCAGTACTTC. Translation gives CSVQGITGLTYEQYF.

V gene TRBV2 combines with J gene TRBJ1-5; TRBD1 aligns across 8 bases. This CDR3 comprises 15 residues. Trimming at V came to 6 bases and at J to 5 bases, leaving 9 bases not matched to a gene. Germline-derived CDR1 and CDR2 are SNHLY and FYNNEI. CDR3 DNA sequence: TGTGCCAGCAGCTTAGTGACAGGGGCCGATCAGCCCCAGCATTTT. Translation: CASSLVTGADQPQHF.

V and J are TRBV20-1 and TRBJ2-1; D not certain. The CDR3 has 10 amino acids. Trimming removed 5 bases from V and 5 bases from J, with 4 bases in between. CDR1 and CDR2 from the germline V gene are DFQATT and SNEGSKA (reference sequence). The CDR3 loop reads CSAGHNEQFF. The CDR3 bases are TGCAGTGCTGGGCACAATGAGCAGTTCTTC.

This clone was recorded once. The DNA of the CDR3 is TGTGCCAGCAGCCAAACCCGGACAGGGGCCATAACTAATGAAAAACTGTTTTTT. Protein product: CASSQTRTGAITNEKLFF. V and J are TRBV7-8 and TRBJ1-4, with 9 bases that match TRBD1. Losses at the gene ends were 5 bases for V and 1 base for J; bases not matched to a gene: 11. Germline CDR1 reads SGHVS; CDR2 reads FQNEAQ. There are 18 residues in the CDR3.

This chain uses TRBV12-5 with TRBJ1-1; TRBD1 might be the D (5 bases). Looked up from germline, CDR1 is LGHNT and CDR2 is FRNRAP. The CDR3 totals 15 residues. V was clipped by 4 bases and J by 7 bases, with 19 bases between them. The CDR3, as DNA: TGTGCTAGTGGTTCGGATCCGGGGGTGCCCAGTGAAGCTTTCTTT. The encoded protein is CASGSDPGVPSEAFF.

Details on this clone: A single base separates this from a much larger clone, so it may be a read error. V usage is TRBV5-4 and J usage is TRBJ1-1; no firm D call. This CDR3 is built from 13 residues. V lost 0 bases, J lost 0 bases, and 3 bases lay in between. The germline V gene has CDR1 SGHNT and CDR2 YYREEE (reference sequence). The CDR3 region has the DNA TGTGCCAGCAGCTTGGACATGAACACTGAAGCTTTCTTT. Amino acids: CASSLDMNTEAFF. The full variable domain, with the rest looked up from reference TRBV5-4 and TRBJ1-1, is ETGVTQSPTHLIKTRGQQVTLRCSSQSGHNTVSWYQQALGQGPQFIFQYYREEENGRGNFPPRFSGLQFPNYSSELNVNALELDDSALYLCASSLDMNTEAFFGQGTRLTVV.

This clone was detected a few times. The genes are TRBV11-3 and TRBJ2-1, with TRBD1 matching 10 bases. The germline V gene encodes CDR1 SGHNT and CDR2 YENEEA. V was clipped by 5 bases and J by 2 bases; unmatched bases: 6. There are 16 residues in the CDR3. For the CDR3, the DNA is TGTGCCAGCAGCCTAACGGGACAGGGGCCCTACAATGAGCAGTTCTTC. Translating it yields CASSLTGQGPYNEQFF.

The chain links TRBV19 to TRBJ1-2, with 10 bases that match TRBD1. The CDR3 loop spans 16 amino acids. Germline lookup yields CDR1 LNHDA and CDR2 SQIVND (reference sequence). Trimming took 4 bases from V and 0 from J; bases not matched to a gene: 5. This chain's CDR3 is CASSRNGQGANYGYTF. CDR3 sequence (DNA): TGTGCCAGTAGTAGAAATGGACAGGGGGCTAACTATGGCTACACCTTC.

Notes on this clone: The same CDR3 arises from other DNA sequences in this sample as well. The rearrangement uses TRBV5-1 and TRBJ1-6; the match to TRBD1 covers 7 bases. With V trimmed by 4 bases and J by 6 bases, 4 bases remained unmatched. The CDR3 loop spans 14 amino acids. Germline V CDR1 and CDR2: SGHRS, YFSETQ. The CDR3: CASSLDRVNSPLHF. The CDR3 region has the DNA TGCGCCAGCAGCCTCGACAGGGTTAATTCACCCCTCCACTTT. Full variable domain (missing parts from reference TRBV5-1 and TRBJ1-6): KAGVTQTPRYLIKTRGQQVTLSCSPISGHRSVSWYQQTPGQGLQFLFEYFSETQRNKGNFPGRFSGRQFSNSRSEMNVSTLELGDSALYLCASSLDRVNSPLHFGNGTRLTVT.